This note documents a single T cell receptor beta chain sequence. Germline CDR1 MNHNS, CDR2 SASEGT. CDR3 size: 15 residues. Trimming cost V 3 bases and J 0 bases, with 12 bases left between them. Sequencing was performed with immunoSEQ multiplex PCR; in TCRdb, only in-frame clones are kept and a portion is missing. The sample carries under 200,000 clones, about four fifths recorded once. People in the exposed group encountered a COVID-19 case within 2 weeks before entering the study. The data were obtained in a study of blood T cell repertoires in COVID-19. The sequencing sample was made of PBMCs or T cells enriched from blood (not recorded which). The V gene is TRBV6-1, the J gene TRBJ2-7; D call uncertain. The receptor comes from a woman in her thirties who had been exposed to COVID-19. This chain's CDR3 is CASSDPTDSSYEQYF. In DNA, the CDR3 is TGTGCCAGCAGTGACCCTACAGATAGCTCCTACGAGCAGTACTTC.